This T cell receptor beta chain is from a study of blood T cell repertoires in COVID-19. The overall study: Sites across the United States, Italy and Spain contributed samples from acute and convalescent COVID-19. Sources were T cells, B-cell-depleted T cells, or PBMCs; the material itself was cDNA or gDNA.

Germline lookup yields CDR1 SEHNR and CDR2 FQNEAQ (reference sequence). With V trimmed by 5 bases and J by 3 bases, 9 bases remained unmatched. The CDR3 contains 15 residues. Participants were aged roughly 18 to 89 years from approximately 24 US areas. Cohort allocation depended upon clinical history that participants reported. The method was immunoSEQ multiplex PCR; TCRdb's version includes in-frame clones alone and lacks a portion of them. This sample has approximately 220,000 clones; 65% to 90% occur once, and the top ten carry around 4%. This chain connects TRBV7-9 to TRBJ1-1; 7 positions match TRBD1. Sequencing used PBMCs or T cells enriched from blood (not recorded which). This clonotype originated in a woman between 40 and 50 years old with acute COVID-19. CDR3 coding DNA: TGTGCCAGCAGCCGATTCCTGGGACAGCACACTGAAGCTTTCTTT. The encoded protein is CASSRFLGQHTEAFF.